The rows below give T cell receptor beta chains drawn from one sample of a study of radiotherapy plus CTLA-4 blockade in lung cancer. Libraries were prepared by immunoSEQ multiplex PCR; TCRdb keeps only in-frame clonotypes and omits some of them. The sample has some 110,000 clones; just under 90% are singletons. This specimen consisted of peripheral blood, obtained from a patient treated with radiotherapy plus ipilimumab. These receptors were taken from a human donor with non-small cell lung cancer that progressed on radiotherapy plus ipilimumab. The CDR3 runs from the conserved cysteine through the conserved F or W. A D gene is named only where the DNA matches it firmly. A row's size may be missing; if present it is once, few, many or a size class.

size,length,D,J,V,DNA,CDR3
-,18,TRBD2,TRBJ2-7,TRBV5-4,TGTGCCAGCAGCTTGGCCCCGGGACTAGCGGGAGCCCGCTACGAGCAGTACTTC,CASSLAPGLAGARYEQYF
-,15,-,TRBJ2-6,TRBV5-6,TGTGCCAGCAGCCCGGTGGGCTCTGGGGCCAACGTCCTGACTTTC,CASSPVGSGANVLTF
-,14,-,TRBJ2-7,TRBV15,TGTGCCACCAGCAGACACCGGACTGTCTACGAGCAGTACTTC,CATSRHRTVYEQYF
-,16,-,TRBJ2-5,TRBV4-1,TGCGCCAGCAGCCAAGATTGGGAGGGGGCGCGAGAGACCCAGTACTTC,CASSQDWEGARETQYF
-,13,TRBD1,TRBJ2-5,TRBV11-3,TGTGCCAGCAGCTTAGGACAGGGACGGTTCCAGTACTTC,CASSLGQGRFQYF
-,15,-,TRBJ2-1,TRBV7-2,TGTGCCAGCAGCTTAGTGTGGGCAGGATACAATGAGCAGTTCTTC,CASSLVWAGYNEQFF
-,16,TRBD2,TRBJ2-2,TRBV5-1,TGCGCCAGCAGCCTCGCGGGACTAGCGGGAACCGGGGAGCTGTTTTTT,CASSLAGLAGTGELFF
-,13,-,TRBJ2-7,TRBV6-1,TGTGCCAGCAGGGACGACTTGGTCTACGAGCAGTACTTC,CASRDDLVYEQYF
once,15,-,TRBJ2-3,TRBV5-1,TGCGCCAGCAGCTTGGATCCCCATTCCACAGATACGCAGTATTTT,CASSLDPHSTDTQYF
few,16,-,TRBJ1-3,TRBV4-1,TGCGCCAGCAGCCAAGATGCCGGGGCTGTAGGAAACACCATATATTTT,CASSQDAGAVGNTIYF
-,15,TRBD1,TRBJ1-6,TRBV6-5,TGTGCCAGCAGTTACTCGACAGGGTTCCGCTCACCCCTCCACTTT,CASSYSTGFRSPLHF
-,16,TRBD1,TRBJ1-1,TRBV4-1,TGCGCCAGCAGCCAAGTCCCCGGGACAGCGAACACTGAAGCTTTCTTT,CASSQVPGTANTEAFF
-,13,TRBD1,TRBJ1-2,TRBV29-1,TGCAGCTTCCAGACAGGGGGCGCGGGGGGCTACACCTTC,CSFQTGGAGGYTF
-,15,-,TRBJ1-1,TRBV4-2,TGTGCCAGCAGCCAAGAGAGTCAAGGGGCCTTGAGGGCTTTCTTT,CASSQESQGALRAFF
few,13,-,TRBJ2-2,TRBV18,TGTGCCAGCTCACCTCTAGGGCCCGGGGAGCTGTTTTTT,CASSPLGPGELFF
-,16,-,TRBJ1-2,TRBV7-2,TGTGCCAGCAGTCGGGGGTGGAGGGAGTTTAACTATGGCTACACCTTC,CASSRGWREFNYGYTF
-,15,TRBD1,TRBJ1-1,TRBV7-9,TGTGCCAGCAGCACGGACAGGGGGCTGAGCACTGAAGCTTTCTTT,CASSTDRGLSTEAFF
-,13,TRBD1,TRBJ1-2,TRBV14,TGTGCCAGCAGCCACGGACAGGGGTATGGCTACACCTTC,CASSHGQGYGYTF
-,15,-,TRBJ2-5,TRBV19,TGTGCCAGTAGTGATCCCCCGGGGCTGCAAGAGACCCAGTACTTC,CASSDPPGLQETQYF
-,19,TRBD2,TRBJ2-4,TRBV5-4,TGTGCCAGCAGCCTGGGGGCTAGCGGGGGCTCTATAGCCAAAAACATTCAGTACTTC,CASSLGASGGSIAKNIQYF
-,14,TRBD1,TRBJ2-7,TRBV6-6,TGTGCCAGCAGTCAGGGGGCGGGGACCTACGAGCAGTACTTC,CASSQGAGTYEQYF
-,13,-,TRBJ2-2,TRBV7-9,TGTGCCAGCAGCCTCCTCCCTTCCGGGGAGCTGTTTTTT,CASSLLPSGELFF
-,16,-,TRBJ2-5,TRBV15,TGTGCCACCAGCAGAGAGGCCAGGGTCTTTCAGGAGACCCAGTACTTC,CATSREARVFQETQYF
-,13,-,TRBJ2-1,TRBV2,TGTGCCAGCAGTGTTACAGGTGGAAATGAGCAGTTCTTC,CASSVTGGNEQFF
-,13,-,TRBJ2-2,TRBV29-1,TGCAGCTCTTGTTGGGGGGACACCGGGGAGCTGTTTTTT,CSSCWGDTGELFF
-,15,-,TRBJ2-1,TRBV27,TGTGCCAGCAGCCTCCGGGACATCGGCGGGAATGAGCAGTTCTTC,CASSLRDIGGNEQFF
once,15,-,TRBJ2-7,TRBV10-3,TGTGCCATCAGTCTCCGGCAGGGGACCCCCTACGAGCAGTACTTC,CAISLRQGTPYEQYF
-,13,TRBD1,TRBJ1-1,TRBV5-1,TGCGCCAGCAGCGTGGACAGGGGCACTGAAGCTTTCTTT,CASSVDRGTEAFF
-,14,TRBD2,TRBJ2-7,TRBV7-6,TGTGCCAGCAGTTTGACTAGCGGGGAGTTACGGCAGTACTTC,CASSLTSGELRQYF